A selection of T cell receptor beta chains follows, all from one sample in a study of blood T cell repertoires in COVID-19. Produced via immunoSEQ multiplex PCR; TCRdb's table is partial and in-frame only. The data hold 300,000 to 450,000 clones, with 70% to 90% observed a single time. Input material: peripheral blood. These receptors were obtained from a human donor in a cohort sampled during active COVID-19. Both conserved end residues are part of each CDR3.

j_call v_call cdr3_aa
TRBJ2-3 TRBV9 CASGRFADTQYF
TRBJ2-1 TRBV11-2 CASSGGWWEQFF
TRBJ2-7 TRBV18 CASSLTGQSYEQYF
TRBJ2-3 TRBV11-3 CASSLGGGIDTQYF
TRBJ1-5 TRBV6-5 CASTPGVGQPQHF
TRBJ2-2 TRBV9 CASSPTGLAANTGELFF
TRBJ2-7 TRBV7-2 CASSWEATYEQYF
TRBJ2-5 TRBV3-1/TRBV3-2 CASSQGRSSAFRGGPETQYF
TRBJ1-1 TRBV13 CASSHLRSRGAFF
TRBJ2-2 TRBV5-4 CASSPGLAANTGELFF
TRBJ2-1 TRBV6-1 CASSEASTPDEQFF
TRBJ1-2 TRBV5-1 CASSLGLGGYTF
TRBJ1-2 TRBV10-3 CAISFLFFRRTAEERNYGYTF
TRBJ2-3 TRBV19 CASSIDRPTDTQYF
TRBJ2-1 TRBV12-3/TRBV12-4 CASSLDRYNEQFF
TRBJ2-1 TRBV4-1 CASSQVRTAISPHEQFF
TRBJ2-5 TRBV9 CASSHGAVETQYF
TRBJ1-1 TRBV7-9 CASSLASGNTEAFF
TRBJ2-7 TRBV11-1 CASSPGLGYEQYF
TRBJ2-3 TRBV2 CASSKLSSRMDTQYF
TRBJ2-7 TRBV28 CASSLTYLRQVSSYEQYF
TRBJ1-4 TRBV2 CASSERQGGALGDEKLFF
TRBJ2-1 TRBV30 CARSGQGQRSSYNEQFF
TRBJ1-3 TRBV29-1 CSVQSGNTIYF
TRBJ1-1 TRBV5-1 CASSVGRYTEAFF
TRBJ1-1 TRBV29-1 CSVRFGGNTEAFF
TRBJ2-7 TRBV2 CASSETFTYEQYF
TRBJ1-3 TRBV30 CAWSEGTEDGNTIYF
TRBJ1-5 TRBV5-5 CASSLRGSSQHF